Listed below are T cell receptor beta chains from one sample, sequenced in a study of CD8 T cells in Susac syndrome. TCRdb called the immunoSEQ multiplex PCR reads again in MiXCR, with one record for every CDR3 protein. Here the sample spans some 300,000 distinct CDR3 sequences, about 85% being singletons. The sequencing input was CD8+ T cells from PBMCs. The receptor source for this set is a human donor with multiple sclerosis. Both conserved end residues are part of each CDR3. Each record gives: D gene, CDR3 length, clone size, V gene, J gene, CDR3 protein, CDR3 DNA. D genes are given only for firm matches. Some rows have no size entry. The others give once, few or many, or a class for an expanded clone.

D gene: -
CDR3 length: 13
clone size: -
V gene: TRBV12-3/TRBV12-4
J gene: TRBJ1-2
CDR3 protein: CASSLGVNYGYTF
CDR3 DNA: TGTGCCAGCAGCTTGGGGGTTAACTATGGCTACACCTTC

D gene: -
CDR3 length: 13
clone size: -
V gene: TRBV29-1
J gene: TRBJ2-7
CDR3 protein: CSARGLSTYEQYF
CDR3 DNA: TGCAGCGCCCGGGGCCTCTCGACCTACGAGCAGTACTTC

D gene: -
CDR3 length: 14
clone size: -
V gene: TRBV24-1
J gene: TRBJ1-2
CDR3 protein: CATSDLGRNYGYTF
CDR3 DNA: TGTGCCACCAGTGATTTAGGCCGGAACTATGGCTACACCTTC

D gene: -
CDR3 length: 13
clone size: -
V gene: TRBV19
J gene: TRBJ2-5
CDR3 protein: CASSIDAEDTQYF
CDR3 DNA: TGTGCCAGTAGTATAGATGCAGAAGATACCCAGTACTTC

D gene: -
CDR3 length: 13
clone size: -
V gene: TRBV3-1
J gene: TRBJ1-1
CDR3 protein: CASSQVIGRRAFF
CDR3 DNA: TGTGCCAGCAGCCAAGTGATAGGCCGGCGGGCTTTCTTT

D gene: -
CDR3 length: 16
clone size: -
V gene: TRBV4-2
J gene: TRBJ2-4
CDR3 protein: CASSQPEQGAKNIQYF
CDR3 DNA: TGTGCCAGCAGCCAACCTGAACAGGGAGCCAAAAACATTCAGTACTTC

D gene: -
CDR3 length: 15
clone size: once
V gene: TRBV20-1
J gene: TRBJ1-5
CDR3 protein: CSASGQGDSNQPQHF
CDR3 DNA: TGCAGTGCCTCGGGACAAGGCGATAGCAATCAGCCCCAGCATTTT

D gene: -
CDR3 length: 14
clone size: -
V gene: TRBV5-4
J gene: TRBJ2-5
CDR3 protein: CASSLEQTQETQYF
CDR3 DNA: TGTGCCAGCAGCTTGGAACAGACCCAAGAGACCCAGTACTTC

D gene: -
CDR3 length: 18
clone size: few
V gene: TRBV9
J gene: TRBJ2-1
CDR3 protein: CASSLGRELAQRRGEQFF
CDR3 DNA: TGTGCCAGCAGCCTAGGTCGGGAGCTAGCGCAGCGGAGGGGTGAGCAGTTCTTC

D gene: -
CDR3 length: 17
clone size: -
V gene: TRBV9
J gene: TRBJ2-3
CDR3 protein: CASSVSPSEIYTDTQYF
CDR3 DNA: TGTGCCAGCAGCGTATCGCCTAGCGAAATTTACACAGATACGCAGTATTTT

D gene: TRBD2
CDR3 length: 15
clone size: -
V gene: TRBV7-6
J gene: TRBJ2-3
CDR3 protein: CASSPGTSGSNTQYF
CDR3 DNA: TGTGCCAGCAGCCCGGGGACTAGCGGGAGTAATACGCAGTATTTT